Listed here is a single TCR beta chain. The data stem from a study of radiotherapy plus CTLA-4 blockade in lung cancer. Trimming at V came to 3 bases and at J to 0 bases, leaving 4 bases not matched to a gene. The germline V gene encodes CDR1 MGHDK and CDR2 SYGVNS. This CDR3 contains 15 residues. Assay: immunoSEQ multiplex PCR; the TCRdb copy retains only in-frame clones and omits some. Counted here are 11,000 to 15,000 clones, around three quarters occurring once; the ten biggest clones make up about half. This rearrangement joins TRBV25-1 to TRBJ2-7; 8 nucleotides match TRBD2. The specimen was peripheral blood, collected from a patient treated with radiotherapy plus ipilimumab. The receptor's source is a human donor with non-small cell lung cancer whose response to radiotherapy plus ipilimumab could not be evaluated. CDR3 protein: CASSEISGVSYEQYF. The CDR3 DNA reads as TGTGCCAGCAGTGAGATTAGCGGGGTCTCCTACGAGCAGTACTTC.